This T cell receptor (beta chain) was retrieved from a study of chemoradiotherapy in HPV16-positive cancers. Repertoires were generated with immunoSEQ multiplex PCR, while TCRdb's copy carries only in-frame clones and drops some. Altogether just over 7,500 clones are present, approximately 83% being singletons, with the ten largest covering roughly 3%. General study points: During treatment, candidate HPV-specific clones and E7-related motifs expanded in tumor.

Turning to this clone: Its antigen is not known.

The germline gives CDR1 MNHEY, CDR2 SVGAGI. The V gene end was trimmed by 7 bases and the J gene end by 9 bases; junction bases not matched to a gene: 9. The CDR3 loop spans 13 amino acids. Repertoires were sampled repeatedly during chemoradiotherapy. This chain uses TRBV6-5 with TRBJ1-5, with 7 nucleotides matching TRBD1. Sequenced here: blood, sampled from a patient who underwent chemoradiotherapy. The receptor's source is a human donor with HPV-associated anogenital cancer. Here the CDR3 reads CASNSKQGMPQHF. The CDR3, as DNA: TGTGCCAGCAACTCAAAACAGGGGATGCCCCAGCATTTT.